This T cell receptor beta chain was sequenced in a study of blood T cell repertoires in COVID-19. Background on the study: There were acute and convalescent COVID-19 samples, and they came from the United States, Italy and Spain.

Repertoires were generated with immunoSEQ multiplex PCR, while TCRdb's copy carries only in-frame clones and drops some. The sample has 200,000 to 300,000 clones, about 90% seen once; the top ten hold approximately 3.5%. This clone has just one count. The CDR3 runs to 15 residues. The V gene's germline CDR1 is ENHRY and CDR2 SYGVKD. Trimming took off 3 bases at V and 8 bases at J, with 17 bases between the two ends. The TCR originated in a woman in her thirties or forties with acute COVID-19. The material sequenced was PBMCs or T cells enriched from blood (not recorded which). The chain recombines TRBV10-3 with TRBJ2-1; D is perhaps TRBD2 (6 bases). This CDR3 is CAISEMGGVDYEQFF. The CDR3 region has the DNA TGTGCCATCAGTGAAATGGGCGGGGTGGACTATGAGCAGTTCTTC.